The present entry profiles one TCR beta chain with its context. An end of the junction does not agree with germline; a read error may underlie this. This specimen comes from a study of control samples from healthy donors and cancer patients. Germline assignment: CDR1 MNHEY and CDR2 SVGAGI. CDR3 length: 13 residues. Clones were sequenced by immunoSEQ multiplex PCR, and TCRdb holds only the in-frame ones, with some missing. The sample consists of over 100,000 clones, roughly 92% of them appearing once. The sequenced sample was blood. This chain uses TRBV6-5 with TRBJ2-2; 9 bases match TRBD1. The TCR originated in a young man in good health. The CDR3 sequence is CASGQGRTAELFF. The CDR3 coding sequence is TGTGCCAGCGGACAGGGGAGGACCGCGGAGCTGTTTTTT.